Included here is one TCR beta chain sequence, with context. Its antigen is unknown. Some clones are missing from TCRdb's copy, which holds only in-frame ones; the method was immunoSEQ multiplex PCR. The sample shows tens of thousands of clones, about 91% of them seen only once. The data were taken from a study of a mutant IDH1 vaccine in newly diagnosed glioma. CDR1 is MNHEY, CDR2 SMNVEV, per germline (reference sequence). The length of the CDR3 is 15 residues. The V and J ends lost 2 bases and 0 bases respectively, with 11 bases between them. Specified time point: week 11, during vaccination. Every single dose of the vaccine, 300 ug of mutant IDH1 20-mer peptide, came with topical imiquimod.

This clonotype originated in a man aged 50 to 60 with glioma. The rearrangement uses TRBV27 and TRBJ2-7; possibly TRBD1 for D (6 bases). The sequences come from PBMCs, collected from a glioma patient whose treatment included an IDH1 peptide vaccine. CDR3 DNA sequence: TGTGCCAGCAGTTTACGGGACATGAGCTCCTACGAGCAGTACTTC. It specifies CASSLRDMSSYEQYF.